The rows below give T cell receptor beta chains drawn from one sample of a study of OX40 agonist ivuxolimab in advanced cancers. TCRdb's copy holds only in-frame clones and misses some; the assay was immunoSEQ multiplex PCR. The sample yields 65,000 to 100,000 clones, about 91% seen once. Sequences were derived from CD4+ or CD8+ T cells sorted from blood, sampled in a trial of the OX40 agonist ivuxolimab. Receptors were obtained from an adult with an advanced solid tumor such as melanoma, head and neck, liver or kidney cancer. Each CDR3 is given with its conserved first and last residue. A D gene is named only where the DNA matches it firmly. The listing skips clone size in some rows; elsewhere it reads once, few, many or a size class.

. | TRBJ1-5 | TRBV18 | TRBD1 | CASSPTGTANQPQHF | TGTGCCAGCTCACCCACCGGGACAGCTAATCAGCCCCAGCATTTT
. | TRBJ1-1 | TRBV19 | TRBD1 | CASKLGQGASNTEAFF | TGTGCCAGTAAGCTAGGGCAGGGGGCTTCGAACACTGAAGCTTTCTTT
. | TRBJ1-2 | TRBV7-6 | TRBD1 | CASSPDRADGYTF | TGTGCCAGCAGCCCGGACAGGGCCGATGGCTACACCTTC
. | TRBJ2-5 | TRBV2 | . | CASTGDFQETQYF | TGTGCCAGCACTGGGGACTTCCAAGAGACCCAGTACTTC
once | TRBJ2-7 | TRBV6-5 | TRBD2 | CASSSLADSYEQYF | TGTGCCAGCAGTTCACTAGCGGACTCCTACGAGCAGTACTTC
. | TRBJ2-7 | TRBV14 | TRBD2 | CASSRNGAGVPYEQYF | TGTGCCAGCAGCCGCAACGGCGCGGGAGTACCCTACGAGCAGTACTTC
. | TRBJ2-7 | TRBV27 | TRBD1 | CASSQTGTVIYEQYF | TGTGCCAGCAGTCAAACCGGGACAGTAATCTACGAGCAGTACTTC
. | TRBJ2-5 | TRBV2 | . | CASSPTGLPTETQYF | TGTGCCAGCAGCCCCACCGGACTACCAACAGAGACCCAGTACTTC
. | TRBJ2-5 | TRBV29-1 | . | CSVDLVQTQYF | TGCAGCGTTGATCTTGTGCAGACCCAGTACTTC
. | TRBJ2-3 | TRBV28 | TRBD2 | CASSFVSGGGFLSSTDTQYF | TGTGCCAGCAGTTTTGTTTCGGGGGGAGGCTTCCTATCTAGCACAGATACGCAGTATTTT
. | TRBJ2-1 | TRBV6-1 | . | CASSEVGSPFF | TGTGCCAGCAGTGAAGTTGGCTCCCCGTTCTTC
. | TRBJ1-4 | TRBV18 | TRBD1 | CASSPQTGGYGEKLFF | TGTGCCAGCTCACCTCAAACAGGGGGCTATGGTGAAAAACTGTTTTTT
. | TRBJ2-1 | TRBV19 | . | CASSLSYREQFF | TGTGCCAGTAGTCTCTCGTACAGGGAGCAGTTCTTC
. | TRBJ2-7 | TRBV28 | . | CASSFGTQVYEQYF | TGTGCCAGCAGTTTTGGGACCCAAGTATACGAGCAGTACTTC